These T cell receptor beta chains were read from a single sample in a study of OX40 agonist ivuxolimab in advanced cancers. The protocol was immunoSEQ multiplex PCR, while the TCRdb copy is restricted to in-frame clones and leaves out a portion. This sample has 55,000 to 60,000 clones, with roughly 93% found just once. The specimen comprised CD4+ or CD8+ T cells sorted from blood, sampled in a trial of the OX40 agonist ivuxolimab. The receptors derive from an adult with an advanced solid tumor such as melanoma, head and neck, liver or kidney cancer. Each CDR3 is given with its conserved first and last residue. Size values are once, few and many counts, or a class for expanded clones, and some rows have none.

V gene	clone size	J gene	CDR3 protein
TRBV27	NA	TRBJ1-2	CASSTDRGNYGYTF
TRBV7-6	NA	TRBJ2-7	CASSPTRRDFYEQYF
TRBV5-4	NA	TRBJ2-2	CASSLARVTGMDTGELFF
TRBV4-1	NA	TRBJ1-5	CASSPLGATGTLFNSNQPQHF
TRBV10-2	NA	TRBJ2-1	CASSESLAGEYNEQFF
TRBV27	NA	TRBJ2-1	CASSLRGLAAYNEQFF
TRBV30	NA	TRBJ2-1	CAFRDRRFNEQFF
TRBV16	NA	TRBJ1-4	CASSQRAGVIATNEKLFF
TRBV27	NA	TRBJ2-2	CASHPSGYTGELFF
TRBV28	NA	TRBJ1-1	CASSLPPLGTPTVEAFF
TRBV6-4	many	TRBJ2-2	CASSERGDTGELFF
TRBV5-6	NA	TRBJ2-7	CASSSSGGPSGYEQYF